This TCR beta chain was obtained from a study of cytomegalovirus exposure and HLA in healthy donors. The germline V gene encodes CDR1 SGHTA and CDR2 FQGNSA. The CDR3 is 13 residues long. The junction had 8 bases not matched to a gene; V was cut back by 8 bases and J by 4 bases. Primers: 60 Vbeta forward and 13 Jbeta reverse. Here immunoSEQ multiplex PCR was the method, and the copy in TCRdb shows in-frame clones only, minus some. Among about 140,000 clones listed, roughly four fifths were seen once. This clone turned up a few times. This TCR came from a woman aged 55-69 years in good health and CMV-seropositive. This sequence joins TRBV7-2 and TRBJ2-7, with 7 bases fitting TRBD1. What was sequenced was PBMCs. DNA for the CDR3: TGTGCCAGCCGTGAAACAGGGGTGTACGAGCAGTACTTC. It specifies CASRETGVYEQYF. The whole variable domain, filled in from reference TRBV7-2 and TRBJ2-7, reads GAGVSQSPSNKVTEKGKDVELRCDPISGHTALYWYRQSLGQGLEFLIYFQGNSAPDKSGLPSDRFSAERTGGSVSTLTIQRTQQEDSAVYLCASRETGVYEQYFGPGTRLTVT.